This T cell receptor (delta chain) comes out of a study of γδ T cells in repeated Plasmodium falciparum infection. Gammadelta T cells were flow-sorted from PBMC into Vgamma9/Vdelta2+ and Vdelta2-negative populations for bulk analysis. The germline gives CDR1 GEAIGNYY, CDR2 EKD. CDR3 length: 18 amino acids. The J segment lost 0 bases and the V segment lost 3 bases, leaving 14 bases of the junction unmatched. TCRdb reprocessed the multiplex PCR reads through CATT. The sample yields about 89,000 delta-chain clones, 1.4% to 1.5% seen once. This clone was counted many times. Sample: gamma-delta T cells from blood. The chain is built from TRDV2 and TRDJ1, with 8 nucleotides matching TRDD3. This TCR came from a pool of human donors (malaria-infected and uninfected, not separated). The CDR3 coding sequence is TGTGCCTGTGACCTACTGGGGGTCACGATCTCGTACACCGATAAACTCATCTTT. Translated, it gives CACDLLGVTISYTDKLIF.